This T cell receptor beta chain was recovered during a study of T cell repertoires in cytomegalovirus infection. Whole-study context: CMV infection plus the matching HLA type was flagged by public TCR beta signatures.

TCRdb recomputed calls from the reads with MiXCR, one row per CDR3 protein. The table lists roughly 500,000 distinct CDR3 sequences, approximately 15% of them singletons. As to this clonotype: An end of the junction differs from the germline gene, which may be a read error.

This CDR3 region has 16 residues. The germline V gene encodes CDR1 SGHAT and CDR2 FQNNGV. This receptor was identified in a human donor in good health (CMV status not recorded). Some clones in this sample may be carry-over from other donors' samples. The V gene is TRBV11-2, the J gene TRBJ1-1; 9 bases align to TRBD1. Sequenced input: CD8+ T cells from PBMCs. This CDR3 reads CASNLHGQGPNTEAFF. As DNA, the CDR3 is TGTGCCAGCAACTTACACGGACAGGGGCCAAACACTGAAGCTTTCTTT.